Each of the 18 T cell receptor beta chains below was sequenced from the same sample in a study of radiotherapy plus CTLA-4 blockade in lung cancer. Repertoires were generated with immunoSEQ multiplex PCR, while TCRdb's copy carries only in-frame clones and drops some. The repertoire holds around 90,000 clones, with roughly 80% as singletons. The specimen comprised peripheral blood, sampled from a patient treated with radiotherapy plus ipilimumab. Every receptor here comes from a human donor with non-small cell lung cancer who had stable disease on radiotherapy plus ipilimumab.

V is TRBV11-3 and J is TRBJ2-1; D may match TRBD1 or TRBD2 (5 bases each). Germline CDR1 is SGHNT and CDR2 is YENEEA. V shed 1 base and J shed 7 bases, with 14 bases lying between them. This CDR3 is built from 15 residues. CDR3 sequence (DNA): TGTGCCAGCAGCTTAGGAAACTCGGGGCGGAATGAGCAGTTCTTC. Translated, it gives CASSLGNSGRNEQFF.

The CDR3 here is CASRQGADTQYF. DNA for the CDR3: TGTGCCAGCAGACAGGGGGCAGATACGCAGTATTTT. V and J are TRBV2 and TRBJ2-3; 8 positions match TRBD1. The junction had 0 bases not matched to a gene; V was cut back by 6 bases and J by 4 bases. This CDR3 has 12 residues. From germline, CDR1 is SNHLY and CDR2 FYNNEI.

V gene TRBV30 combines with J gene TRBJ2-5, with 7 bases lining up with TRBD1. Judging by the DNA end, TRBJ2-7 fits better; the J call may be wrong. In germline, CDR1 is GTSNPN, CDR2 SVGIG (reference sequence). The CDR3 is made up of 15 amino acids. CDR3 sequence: CAWKTRDSHSYEQYF. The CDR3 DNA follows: TGTGCCTGGAAAACTCGGGACAGCCACTCCTACGAGCAGTACTTC.

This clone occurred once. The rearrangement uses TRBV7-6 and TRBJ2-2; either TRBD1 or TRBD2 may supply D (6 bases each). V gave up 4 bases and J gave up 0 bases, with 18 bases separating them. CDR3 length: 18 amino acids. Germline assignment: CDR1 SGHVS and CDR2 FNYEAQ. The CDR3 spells CASSSQRRGATNTGELFF. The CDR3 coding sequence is TGTGCCAGCAGCTCCCAACGGAGGGGGGCTACGAACACCGGGGAGCTGTTTTTT.

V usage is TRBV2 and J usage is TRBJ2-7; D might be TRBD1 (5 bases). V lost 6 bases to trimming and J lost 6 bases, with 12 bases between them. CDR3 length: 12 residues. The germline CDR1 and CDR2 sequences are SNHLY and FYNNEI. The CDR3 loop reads CASRQGVREQYF. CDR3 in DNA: TGTGCCAGCAGGCAGGGTGTACGCGAGCAGTACTTC.

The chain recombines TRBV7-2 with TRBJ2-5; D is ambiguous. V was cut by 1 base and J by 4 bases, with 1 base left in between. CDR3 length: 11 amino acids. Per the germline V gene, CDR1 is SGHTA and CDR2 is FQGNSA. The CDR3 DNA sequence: TGTGCCAGCAGCTTAGTAGAGACCCAGTACTTC. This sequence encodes CASSLVETQYF.

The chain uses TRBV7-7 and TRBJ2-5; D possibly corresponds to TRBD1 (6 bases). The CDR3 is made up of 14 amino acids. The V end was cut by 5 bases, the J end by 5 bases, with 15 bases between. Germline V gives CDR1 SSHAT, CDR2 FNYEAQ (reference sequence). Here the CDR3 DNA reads TGTGCCAGCAGCCCGGGCACAGGGAAGGAGACCCAGTACTTC. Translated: CASSPGTGKETQYF.

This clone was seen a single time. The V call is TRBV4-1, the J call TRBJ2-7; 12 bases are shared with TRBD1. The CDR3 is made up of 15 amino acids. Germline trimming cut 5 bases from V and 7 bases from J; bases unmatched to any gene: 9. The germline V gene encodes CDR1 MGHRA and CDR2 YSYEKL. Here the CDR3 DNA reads TGCGCCAGCAGCTCCTTGGGACAGGGGGCGAATGAGCAGTACTTC. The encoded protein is CASSSLGQGANEQYF.

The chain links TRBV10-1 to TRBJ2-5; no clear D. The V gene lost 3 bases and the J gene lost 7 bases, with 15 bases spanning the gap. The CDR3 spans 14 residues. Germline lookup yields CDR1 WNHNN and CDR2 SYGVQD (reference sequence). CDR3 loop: CASSDDLLIGTQYF. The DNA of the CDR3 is TGCGCCAGCAGTGACGACCTGTTAATAGGGACCCAGTACTTC.

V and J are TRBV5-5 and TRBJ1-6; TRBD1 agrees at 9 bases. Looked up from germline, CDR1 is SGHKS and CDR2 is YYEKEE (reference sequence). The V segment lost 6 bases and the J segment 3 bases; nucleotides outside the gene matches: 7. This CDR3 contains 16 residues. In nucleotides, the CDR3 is TGTGCCAGCACCCCGGGACAGGGAGTCTATAATTCACCCCTCCACTTT. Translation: CASTPGQGVYNSPLHF.

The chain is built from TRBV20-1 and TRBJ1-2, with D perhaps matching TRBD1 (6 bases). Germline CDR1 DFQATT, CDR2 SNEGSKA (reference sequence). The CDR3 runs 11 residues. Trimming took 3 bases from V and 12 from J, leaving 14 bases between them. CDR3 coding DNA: TGCAGTGCTAGCAAAACAGGGCAAAACACCTTC. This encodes CSASKTGQNTF.

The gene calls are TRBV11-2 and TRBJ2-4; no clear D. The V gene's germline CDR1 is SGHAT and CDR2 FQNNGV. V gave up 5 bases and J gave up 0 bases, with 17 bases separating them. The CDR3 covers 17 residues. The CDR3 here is CASSPKTLRLAKNIQYF. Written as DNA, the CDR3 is TGTGCCAGCAGCCCTAAGACACTCCGGCTAGCCAAAAACATTCAGTACTTC.

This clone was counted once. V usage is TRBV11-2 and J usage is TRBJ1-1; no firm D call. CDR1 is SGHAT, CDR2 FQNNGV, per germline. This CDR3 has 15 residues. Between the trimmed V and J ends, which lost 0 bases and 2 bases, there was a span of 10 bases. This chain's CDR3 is CASSLDGRINTEAFF. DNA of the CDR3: TGTGCCAGCAGCTTAGATGGTCGGATAAACACTGAAGCTTTCTTT. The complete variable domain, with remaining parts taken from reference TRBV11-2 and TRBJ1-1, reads EAGVAQSPRYKIIEKRQSVAFWCNPISGHATLYWYQQILGQGPKLLIQFQNNGVVDDSQLPKDRFSAERLKGVDSTLKIQPAKLEDSAVYLCASSLDGRINTEAFFGQGTRLTVV.

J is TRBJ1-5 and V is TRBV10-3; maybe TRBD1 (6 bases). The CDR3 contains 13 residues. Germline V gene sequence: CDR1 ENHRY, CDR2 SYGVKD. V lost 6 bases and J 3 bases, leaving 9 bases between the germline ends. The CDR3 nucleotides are TGTGCCATCAGGGACAGTTCCAATCAGCCCCAGCATTTT. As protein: CAIRDSSNQPQHF.

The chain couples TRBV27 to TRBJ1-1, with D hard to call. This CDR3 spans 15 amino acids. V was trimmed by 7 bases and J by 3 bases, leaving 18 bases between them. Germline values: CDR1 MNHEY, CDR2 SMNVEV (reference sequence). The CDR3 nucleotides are TGTGCCAGCACCCCTTGGGAGGGCCGGGACACTGAAGCTTTCTTT. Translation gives CASTPWEGRDTEAFF.

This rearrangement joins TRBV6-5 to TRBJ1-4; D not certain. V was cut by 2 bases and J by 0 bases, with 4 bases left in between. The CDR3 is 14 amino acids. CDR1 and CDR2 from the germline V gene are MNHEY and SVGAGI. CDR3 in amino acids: CASSYRATNEKLFF. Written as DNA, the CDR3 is TGTGCCAGCAGTTACCGGGCAACTAATGAAAAACTGTTTTTT.

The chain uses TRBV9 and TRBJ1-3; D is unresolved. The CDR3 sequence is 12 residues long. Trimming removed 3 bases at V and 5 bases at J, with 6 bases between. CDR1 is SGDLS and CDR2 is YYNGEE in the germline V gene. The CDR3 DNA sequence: TGTGCCAGCAGCGCCACCCGAAACACCATATATTTT. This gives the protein CASSATRNTIYF. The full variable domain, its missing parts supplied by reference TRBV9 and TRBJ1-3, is DSGVTQTPKHLITATGQRVTLRCSPRSGDLSVYWYQQSLDQGLQFLIQYYNGEERAKGNILERFSAQQFPDLHSELNLSSLELGDSALYFCASSATRNTIYFGEGSWLTVV.

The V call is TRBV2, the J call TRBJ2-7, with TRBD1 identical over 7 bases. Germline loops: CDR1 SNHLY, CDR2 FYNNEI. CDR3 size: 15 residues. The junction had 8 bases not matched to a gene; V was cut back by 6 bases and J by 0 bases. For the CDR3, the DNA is TGTGCCAGCAGGGCACAGGGGTACGGCTCCTACGAGCAGTACTTC. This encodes CASRAQGYGSYEQYF.